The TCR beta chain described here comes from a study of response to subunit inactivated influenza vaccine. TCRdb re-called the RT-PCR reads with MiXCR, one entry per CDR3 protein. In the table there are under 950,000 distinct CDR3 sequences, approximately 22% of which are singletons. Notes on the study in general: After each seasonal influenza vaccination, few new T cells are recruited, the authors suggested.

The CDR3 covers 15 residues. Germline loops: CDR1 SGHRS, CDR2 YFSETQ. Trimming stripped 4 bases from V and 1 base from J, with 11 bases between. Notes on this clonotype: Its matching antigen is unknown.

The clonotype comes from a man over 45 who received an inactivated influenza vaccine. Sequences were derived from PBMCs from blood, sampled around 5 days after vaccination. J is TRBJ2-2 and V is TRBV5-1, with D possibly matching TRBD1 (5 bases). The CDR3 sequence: CASSGLQGNTGELFF. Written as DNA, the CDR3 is TGCGCCAGCAGCGGCCTTCAGGGGAACACCGGGGAGCTGTTTTTT.